A selection of T cell receptor beta chains follows, all from one sample in a study of OX40 agonist ivuxolimab in advanced cancers. The method was immunoSEQ multiplex PCR; TCRdb's version includes in-frame clones alone and lacks a portion of them. The sample has some 120,000 clones; around 90% are singletons. Sample: CD4+ or CD8+ T cells sorted from blood, taken in a trial of the OX40 agonist ivuxolimab. The receptors here all came from an adult with an advanced solid tumor such as melanoma, head and neck, liver or kidney cancer. Each CDR3 is given with its conserved first and last residue. A D gene is named only where the DNA matches it firmly. Rows may omit the clone size; those that give it use once, few, many or a size class.

D gene	J gene	V gene	CDR3 length	clone size	CDR3 protein	CDR3 DNA
NA	TRBJ2-1	TRBV19	14	NA	CASSIVSPNNEQFF	TGTGCCAGTAGTATAGTCTCGCCAAACAATGAGCAGTTCTTC
TRBD1	TRBJ1-1	TRBV30	13	few	CAWSRTGGGEAFF	TGTGCCTGGAGTAGGACAGGGGGCGGGGAAGCTTTCTTT
TRBD2	TRBJ2-1	TRBV28	15	NA	CASSPRTSGSDEQFF	TGTGCCAGCAGTCCCCGGACTAGCGGGAGTGATGAGCAGTTCTTC
NA	TRBJ1-5	TRBV6-5	14	NA	CASSSGHTLQPQHF	TGTGCCAGCAGTTCTGGACATACCCTACAGCCCCAGCATTTT
NA	TRBJ2-3	TRBV9	16	NA	CASSVGQLSSTDTQYF	TGTGCCAGCAGCGTAGGACAATTAAGTAGCACAGATACGCAGTATTTT
TRBD1	TRBJ1-3	TRBV9	17	NA	CASSGGQGGIFGNTIYF	TGTGCCAGCAGCGGAGGACAGGGAGGTATCTTCGGAAACACCATATATTTT
NA	TRBJ1-2	TRBV6-6	11	NA	CASSSGGGYTF	TGTGCCAGCAGTTCGGGGGGAGGCTACACCTTC
TRBD2	TRBJ2-7	TRBV28	15	once	CASYLGGTSSYEQYF	TGTGCCAGCTACCTCGGGGGGACCAGCTCCTACGAGCAGTACTTC
NA	TRBJ2-3	TRBV6-1	17	NA	CASSEAGPGTGADTQYF	TGTGCCAGCAGTGAAGCGGGACCCGGCACGGGTGCAGATACGCAGTATTTT
TRBD1	TRBJ1-1	TRBV7-2	14	NA	CASRYDRVNTEAFF	TGTGCCAGCAGATACGACAGGGTGAACACTGAAGCTTTCTTT
NA	TRBJ1-5	TRBV28	16	NA	CASSWGSVNSNQPQHF	TGTGCCAGCAGTTGGGGTAGTGTTAATAGCAATCAGCCCCAGCATTTT
NA	TRBJ1-5	TRBV4-3	15	NA	CASSQDRGITRPQHF	TGCGCCAGCAGCCAAGATAGGGGAATAACTCGGCCCCAGCATTTT
NA	TRBJ2-7	TRBV5-1	14	NA	CASSPGPLAYEQYF	TGCGCCAGCAGCCCCGGGCCGTTAGCCTACGAGCAGTACTTC
NA	TRBJ2-7	TRBV28	12	NA	CASSSLTYEQYF	TGTGCCAGCAGTTCCCTAACCTACGAGCAGTACTTC
NA	TRBJ2-1	TRBV4-3	14	NA	CASSQPGRSNEQFF	TGCGCCAGCAGCCAACCGGGAAGAAGCAATGAGCAGTTCTTC
TRBD1	TRBJ2-2	TRBV27	16	NA	CASKMTGVLIGGELFF	TGTGCCAGCAAAATGACAGGGGTATTGATAGGCGGGGAGCTGTTTTTT
TRBD2	TRBJ2-3	TRBV7-2	13	NA	CASSTRGLAGPYF	TGTGCCAGCAGCACGCGGGGTCTAGCGGGCCCTTATTTT
TRBD1	TRBJ1-4	TRBV18	16	NA	CASSSTGGDPQEKLFF	TGTGCCAGCTCGTCGACAGGGGGCGACCCTCAGGAAAAACTGTTTTTT
NA	TRBJ2-7	TRBV7-2	14	NA	CASSFSNSAYEQYF	TGTGCCAGCAGCTTCTCTAACAGCGCCTACGAGCAGTACTTC
NA	TRBJ2-4	TRBV4-1	14	once	CASSQVGAKNIQYF	TGCGCCAGCAGCCAAGTAGGCGCCAAAAACATTCAGTACTTC
NA	TRBJ1-2	TRBV19	14	NA	CASSIEDHNYGYTF	TGTGCCAGTAGTATTGAGGACCACAACTATGGCTACACCTTC
TRBD2	TRBJ2-5	TRBV28	17	NA	CASSDDIAGGPGETQYF	TGTGCCAGCAGTGACGACATAGCGGGAGGGCCGGGAGAGACCCAGTACTTC
TRBD2	TRBJ2-4	TRBV5-6	16	NA	CASSPLLAGVGNIQYF	TGTGCCAGCAGCCCCCTTCTAGCGGGAGTGGGAAACATTCAGTACTTC
TRBD1	TRBJ2-3	TRBV9	18	NA	CASSRNNQGQGPTDTQYF	TGTGCCAGCAGCCGGAATAACCAAGGACAGGGTCCCACAGATACGCAGTATTTT
TRBD1	TRBJ2-7	TRBV7-2	17	NA	CASSWRGTGGTVLEQYF	TGTGCCAGCAGCTGGCGAGGGACAGGGGGAACAGTCCTCGAGCAGTACTTC
NA	TRBJ1-3	TRBV6-1	15	NA	CASSLGGFSGNTIYF	TGTGCCAGTTCCCTGGGGGGGTTCTCTGGAAACACCATATATTTT
NA	TRBJ2-5	TRBV18	15	NA	CASSPPVGGIETQYF	TGTGCCAGCTCACCACCGGTAGGGGGGATAGAGACCCAGTACTTC
NA	TRBJ1-3	TRBV2	11	NA	CASGGGNTIYF	TGTGCCAGTGGAGGTGGAAACACCATATATTTT
NA	TRBJ1-2	TRBV6-5	14	NA	CASTGQPSSGGYTF	TGTGCCAGCACAGGACAGCCATCCTCTGGGGGCTACACCTTC
NA	TRBJ1-5	TRBV2	13	NA	CASSPSHSQPQHF	TGTGCCAGCTCACCTTCTCACAGTCAGCCCCAGCATTTT
NA	TRBJ1-3	TRBV5-1	15	once	CASSLAPESGNTIYF	TGCGCCAGCAGCTTGGCCCCGGAATCTGGAAACACCATATATTTT
TRBD2	TRBJ2-5	TRBV28	15	NA	CASSVAGGPTGEQYF	TGTGCCAGCAGCGTAGCGGGAGGGCCGACTGGGGAGCAGTACTTC
NA	TRBJ1-1	TRBV19	16	NA	CASRLGTSVMNTEAFF	TGTGCCAGTAGGCTGGGGACCTCAGTTATGAACACTGAAGCTTTCTTT
NA	TRBJ1-2	TRBV7-9	15	NA	CASSFHTDSNYGYTF	TGTGCCAGCAGCTTTCATACAGATAGTAACTATGGCTACACCTTC
NA	TRBJ1-2	TRBV6-6	13	once	CASSYSRASGYTF	TGTGCCAGCAGTTACTCGAGGGCTAGCGGCTACACCTTC
NA	TRBJ2-6	TRBV27	16	NA	CASSLLGDSGANVLTF	TGTGCCAGCAGTTTATTAGGTGACTCTGGGGCCAACGTCCTGACTTTC
TRBD2	TRBJ2-7	TRBV9	14	once	CASSVREGPYEQYF	TGTGCCAGCAGCGTAAGGGAGGGGCCGTACGAGCAGTACTTC